What follows are 28 T cell receptor beta chains derived from one specimen sequenced in a study of shared clonotypes between healthy human individuals. Repertoires were generated with immunoSEQ multiplex PCR, while TCRdb's copy carries only in-frame clones and drops some. This sample has 2 million to 3 million clones; just over 90% occur once, and the top ten carry roughly 0.15%. The sequencing input was naive CD4+ T cells sorted from blood. Subset meaning: CD45RA+ positively selected. These receptors all stem from a man between 18 and 35 years old in good health.

The chain couples TRBV6-5 to TRBJ2-1, with TRBD2 as a possible D gene (6 bases). V gave up 4 bases and J gave up 6 bases, with 13 bases separating them. The CDR3 sequence is 14 residues long. Per the germline V gene, CDR1 is MNHEY and CDR2 is SVGAGI. The CDR3 reads CASSSKGLPNEQFF. CDR3 nucleotide sequence: TGTGCCAGCAGTTCTAAGGGACTCCCCAATGAGCAGTTCTTC.

This clone was seen only once. The chain has TRBV6-6 and TRBJ1-1; D remains ambiguous. The CDR3 runs to 13 residues. The germline V and J ends were trimmed by 7 bases and 5 bases, with 14 bases remaining between them. CDR1 is MNHNY and CDR2 is SVGAGI in the germline V gene (reference sequence). CDR3 region: CASTPPTGTEAFF. CDR3 nucleotides: TGTGCCAGCACCCCCCCAACCGGGACTGAAGCTTTCTTT.

The CDR3 DNA sequence: TGCAGCGTTGAAGAACAGAAAGCTTTCTTT. Translation: CSVEEQKAFF. The V and J genes are TRBV29-1 and TRBJ1-1; D unresolved. CDR3 size: 10 residues. Trimming shortened V by 0 bases and J by 9 bases, and 5 bases separated the two germline ends. Germline lookup yields CDR1 SQVTM and CDR2 ANQGSEA.

The chain has TRBV6-6 and TRBJ2-4; a weak D match, TRBD1 (5 bases). CDR1 is MNHNY, CDR2 SVGAGI, per germline (reference sequence). The V end lost 0 bases, the J end lost 0 bases, and 9 bases lay between the germline ends. The CDR3 contains 16 residues. The CDR3 is CASSYSQGVAKNIQYF. Here the CDR3 DNA reads TGTGCCAGCAGTTACTCGCAGGGTGTAGCCAAAAACATTCAGTACTTC.

CDR3 amino acids: CASSLGQGAKEQYF. In DNA form, the CDR3 reads TGTGCCAGCAGCCTCGGACAGGGGGCAAAAGAGCAGTACTTC. The J gene is TRBJ2-7, the V gene TRBV11-1, with 11 bases lining up with TRBD1. Per germline, CDR1 SGHAT and CDR2 FQDESV (reference sequence). Trimming at V came to 5 bases and at J to 7 bases, leaving 7 bases not matched to a gene. The CDR3 is 14 amino acids.

The count of this clone is one. The V and J genes are TRBV2 and TRBJ1-5; D remains unclear. This CDR3 region has 13 residues. V dropped 7 bases and J dropped 0 bases, with 7 bases sitting between them. The germline gives CDR1 SNHLY, CDR2 FYNNEI. CDR3 sequence: CASNDDSNQPQHF. CDR3 in DNA: TGTGCCAGCAACGACGATAGCAATCAGCCCCAGCATTTT.

The chain has TRBV5-1 and TRBJ1-2; 8 bases match TRBD1. With 3 bases clipped from V and 10 bases from J, the junction kept 14 bases outside the gene matches. Looked up from germline, CDR1 is SGHRS and CDR2 is YFSETQ. CDR3 length equals 15 residues. The CDR3 loop is CASSSRSGQASVYTF. The CDR3 bases are TGCGCCAGCAGCTCACGATCGGGACAGGCCTCTGTCTACACCTTC.

The rearrangement links TRBV9 to TRBJ2-7; no reliable D call. V lost 1 base and J lost 3, with 11 bases in between. From germline, CDR1 is SGDLS and CDR2 YYNGEE. The CDR3 extends over 14 amino acids. CDR3 sequence (DNA): TGTGCCAGCAGCGTAACTCAGGAGAACTACGAGCAGTACTTC. Protein product: CASSVTQENYEQYF.

The chain links TRBV23-1 to TRBJ2-1; 7 nucleotides match TRBD2. TRBV23-1 has ORF status, its function being uncertain. V dropped 0 bases and J dropped 7; count of bases not matched to a gene: 9. This CDR3 has 16 amino acids. DNA for the CDR3: TGCGCCAGCAGTCAATCGACCCATTCCGGGGGGAATGAGCAGTTCTTC. Encoded protein: CASSQSTHSGGNEQFF.

The chain employs TRBV6-5 and TRBJ1-1; D remains unclear. This CDR3 has 16 amino acids. The germline V gene has CDR1 MNHEY and CDR2 SVGAGI. V lost 2 bases and J lost 0, with 13 bases in between. The chain's CDR3 is CASSYGSGIMNTEAFF. DNA for the CDR3: TGTGCCAGCAGTTACGGGTCCGGAATCATGAACACTGAAGCTTTCTTT.

As for this clone: The same CDR3 also results from other DNA sequences found in this sample. The V call is TRBV10-3, the J call TRBJ2-7; D gene ambiguous. The CDR3 runs to 13 residues. The ends were cut back, 3 bases at V and 6 bases at J, with 12 bases in the middle. The germline CDR1 and CDR2 sequences are ENHRY and SYGVKD. In DNA form, the CDR3 reads TGTGCCATCAGTGATGGACCCCCAGGCGAGCAGTACTTC. Amino acids: CAISDGPPGEQYF.

J is TRBJ2-3 and V is TRBV5-1; possibly TRBD1 or TRBD2 for D (6 bases each). CDR1 is SGHRS, CDR2 YFSETQ, per germline. The CDR3 runs to 16 residues. The V gene lost 4 bases and the J gene lost 6 bases, with 21 bases spanning the gap. CDR3 nucleotides: TGCGCCAGCAGCCCCCCCCTGGGGGCGGGAAAGGATACGCAGTATTTT. Translating it yields CASSPPLGAGKDTQYF.

The chain is built from TRBV10-3 and TRBJ1-1; TRBD1 aligns across 7 bases. Germline V gene sequence: CDR1 ENHRY, CDR2 SYGVKD. Trimming cost V 3 bases and J 1 base; bases outside gene matches: 11. CDR3 length: 17 residues. The CDR3 reads CAISDAFSGQWNTEAFF. Here the CDR3 DNA reads TGTGCCATCAGTGATGCCTTCTCGGGACAGTGGAACACTGAAGCTTTCTTT.

This sequence joins TRBV7-9 and TRBJ2-5; D may match TRBD1 or TRBD2 (6 bases each). CDR3 size: 15 residues. V dropped 0 bases and J dropped 5 bases, with 13 bases sitting between them. CDR1 is SEHNR, CDR2 FQNEAQ, per germline (reference sequence). The CDR3: CASSLALTGRETQYF. As DNA, the CDR3 is TGTGCCAGCAGCTTAGCTCTTACAGGGAGGGAGACCCAGTACTTC.

This rearrangement joins TRBV6-5 to TRBJ1-3; D unclear. Germline V gene data show CDR1 as MNHEY and CDR2 as SVGAGI. There are 15 residues in the CDR3. Trimming removed 5 bases at V and 3 bases at J, with 14 bases between. The CDR3 protein is CASSRGSTSGNTIYF. For the CDR3, the DNA is TGTGCCAGCAGTCGCGGGTCGACGAGTGGAAACACCATATATTTT.

The chain is built from TRBV30 and TRBJ1-2; TRBD1 matches at 9 bases. In germline, CDR1 is GTSNPN, CDR2 SVGIG (reference sequence). J was trimmed by 0 bases and V by 2 bases; bases with no gene match: 7. The CDR3 covers 16 residues. Here the CDR3 reads CAWSPDRGQTNYGYTF. The DNA of the CDR3 is TGTGCCTGGAGTCCGGACAGGGGACAAACTAACTATGGCTACACCTTC.

The count of this clone is one. The chain combines TRBV27 with TRBJ2-7; 7 bases fit TRBD1. From germline, CDR1 is MNHEY and CDR2 SMNVEV (reference sequence). This CDR3 region has 14 residues. Trimming took 3 bases from V and 4 from J; bases not matched to a gene: 6. The DNA of the CDR3 is TGTGCCAGCAGTTTTCGGGACAGAAATTACGAGCAGTACTTC. Protein product: CASSFRDRNYEQYF.

In nucleotides, the CDR3 is TGCGCCAGCAGCCAAGAAGGGAGTCAAGAGACCCAGTACTTC. The encoded protein is CASSQEGSQETQYF. V is TRBV4-1 and J is TRBJ2-5; perhaps TRBD2 as D (5 bases). The CDR3 consists of 14 residues. CDR1 is MGHRA, CDR2 YSYEKL, per germline. Trimming took off 0 bases at V and 2 bases at J, with 7 bases between the two ends.

V usage is TRBV5-1 and J usage is TRBJ1-2; no clear D. The CDR3 totals 14 residues. Germline assignment: CDR1 SGHRS and CDR2 YFSETQ. Trimming took 4 bases from V and 3 from J, leaving 13 bases between them. The CDR3 nucleotides are TGCGCCAGCAGCCCGGGCCACGTGGACTATGGCTACACCTTC. This encodes CASSPGHVDYGYTF.

The V and J genes are TRBV5-4 and TRBJ2-7; 8 bases match TRBD2. CDR1 is SGHNT, CDR2 YYREEE, per germline (reference sequence). The length of the CDR3 is 13 residues. The trim removed 6 bases at V and 2 bases at J, leaving 4 bases unmatched. The CDR3 sequence: CASTPGGAYEQYF. The CDR3 DNA sequence: TGTGCCAGCACCCCGGGGGGGGCCTACGAGCAGTACTTC.

The chain carries TRBV27 and TRBJ2-7; no definite D call. Germline V gives CDR1 MNHEY, CDR2 SMNVEV (reference sequence). The CDR3 is 14 amino acids. V was pared by 4 bases and J by 2 bases, with 12 bases between. Written as DNA, the CDR3 is TGTGCCAGCAGTTCCCAGCGTCAAGCCTACGAGCAGTACTTC. Amino acid sequence: CASSSQRQAYEQYF.

The chain carries TRBV9 and TRBJ2-1, with TRBD2 identical over 11 bases. V was pared by 3 bases and J by 7 bases, with 9 bases of the junction left unmatched. CDR1 and CDR2 from the germline V gene are SGDLS and YYNGEE. This CDR3 contains 16 residues. The CDR3 nucleotides read TGTGCCAGCAGCGGACCTAGCGGGGGGATACTGAATGAGCAGTTCTTC. Translation gives CASSGPSGGILNEQFF.

As concerns this clone: This CDR3 is also generated by other DNA sequences in the sample. The chain combines TRBV18 with TRBJ2-5; D gene unclear. The germline V gene encodes CDR1 KGHSH and CDR2 LQKENI. CDR3 length: 13 amino acids. V was shortened by 2 bases and J by 1 base, with 5 bases between the two germline ends. CDR3 bases: TGTGCCAGCTCACCAGGGTCCCAAGAGACCCAGTACTTC. This gives the protein CASSPGSQETQYF.

The genes are TRBV5-1 and TRBJ2-2, with TRBD2 as a possible D gene (7 bases). Germline-derived CDR1 and CDR2 are SGHRS and YFSETQ. V was trimmed by 0 bases and J by 4 bases, leaving 10 bases between them. The CDR3 has 15 residues. The chain's CDR3 is CASSLDREGTGELFF. The CDR3 DNA reads as TGCGCCAGCAGCTTGGACAGGGAGGGCACCGGGGAGCTGTTTTTT.

V usage is TRBV18 and J usage is TRBJ2-6, with 10 nucleotides matching TRBD1. Germline V gene lookup returns CDR1 KGHSH and CDR2 LQKENI. V lost 4 bases and J lost 0; bases outside the gene matches: 6. CDR3 length: 18 amino acids. The DNA for the CDR3 is TGTGCCAGCTCACTTGGGACAGGGGCCCTCTCTGGGGCCAACGTCCTGACTTTC. Protein sequence: CASSLGTGALSGANVLTF.

Of note for this clone: Within the sample, other DNA sequences also encode this same CDR3. The rearrangement uses TRBV19 and TRBJ1-5, with a possible D match to TRBD1 (6 bases). V lost 6 bases and J lost 1, with 13 bases in between. Germline V gives CDR1 LNHDA, CDR2 SQIVND (reference sequence). The CDR3 totals 15 residues. The CDR3 region is CASRITGYSNQPQHF. DNA of the CDR3: TGTGCCAGTAGGATAACAGGGTACAGCAATCAGCCCCAGCATTTT.

The V gene is TRBV11-2, the J gene TRBJ2-7, with D possibly called TRBD1 or TRBD2 (5 bases each). Per germline, CDR1 SGHAT and CDR2 FQNNGV. This CDR3 region has 14 residues. V shed 7 bases and J shed 0 bases, with 13 bases lying between them. The CDR3, as DNA: TGTGCCAGCACCAGGGACGGAAACTCCTACGAGCAGTACTTC. This encodes CASTRDGNSYEQYF.

The chain links TRBV18 to TRBJ1-1; 7 bases are shared with TRBD1. Germline CDR1 reads KGHSH; CDR2 reads LQKENI. This CDR3 contains 13 residues. V lost 0 bases and J lost 8; bases outside the gene matches: 3. The CDR3 is CASSPPGGAEAFF. The CDR3 nucleotides are TGTGCCAGCTCACCACCAGGGGGCGCAGAAGCTTTCTTT.